This TCR beta chain was captured by sequencing in a study of cytomegalovirus exposure and HLA in healthy donors (dated by TCRdb to the late 2010s). With regard to the full study: According to an earlier analysis of several hundred of the donors, 150 million to 200 million T cells yielded 117 million unique TCR beta sequences and about 300 Gb of sequence data. An early release covering roughly 600 HLA-typed donors comprised about 310 gigabases of sequencing data and 65 million to 100 million unique TCR sequences. The genetic ancestry cluster associated with self-reported Caucasian donors included around 76% of the 350 to 500 genotyped donors. The study was designed to test whether signatures of past pathogen exposure could be identified by cataloging public T cell receptors. The T cell repertoires of several hundred subjects were profiled by immunosequencing and related to cytomegalovirus serostatus. Along with the approximately 700-subject first cohort, a separate validation cohort of over 90 different subjects was used. To predict cytomegalovirus infection status, the study brought together high-throughput TCR immunosequencing, statistical association of individual TCRs with disease status, and machine learning. A later analysis re-examined previously published TCR beta repertoires from roughly 650 donors and added high-resolution HLA genotyping to investigate patterns of TCR occurrence. The later analysis used no new phenotypic data to find candidate immune exposures, relying instead on TCR beta sequences and their occurrence across donors. In an earlier analysis of roughly 540 of the donors, high-throughput TCR beta sequencing was used to judge whether each TCR beta V gene segment behaved as functional or pseudogenic. Donor age, sex, ethnicity and CMV serostatus were collected together with the repertoire data. In a later genetic analysis, genome-wide SNP genotypes for about three fifths of the roughly 670 donors were used, and that subset was treated as a discovery cohort. All discovery cohort repertoires had been generated on a single sequencing platform. Both class I and class II loci were covered by HLA typing, at four-digit resolution. Typing coverage differed by locus: A, B, C, DRB1 and DQB1 were typed in roughly 629-630 donors, DQA1 in 522, DPA1 in around 600, and DPB1 in approximately 450. Because of strong linkage in the cohort, five DR-DQ haplotypes were treated as single units for association and clustering. Among 300 to 500 genotyped donors of the cohort, an average of approximately 220,000 unique TCR beta nucleotide sequences was sequenced per donor, of which roughly 18% were non-productive.

Concerning this clone itself: Its antigen is not yet known. Base qualities are not at hand, and no much larger clone is one base apart.

Library preparation employed the immunoSEQ multiplex PCR assay. For the multiplex PCR, a mixture combining 60 forward primers for TCR Vbeta segments and 13 reverse primers for TCR Jbeta segments was used. A multiplex PCR assay on genomic DNA amplified the CDR3 region of rearranged TCR beta genes. The amplified TCR beta libraries were sequenced on the Illumina HiSeq System as 87-base-pair reads. Turning to the authors' computational methods: Across the 500 to 750 repertoires, a later analysis counted some 80 million unique TCR beta chains, approximately 12 million of which were shared by at least two donors. To remove PCR and sequencing errors, raw reads were error-corrected and collapsed into unique sequences using a nearest-neighbor algorithm that merged closely related sequences. To assign V, D and J gene segments, CDR3 sequences were aligned to IMGT reference sequences. Each retained sequence needed at least a six-nucleotide match to both a V gene segment and a J gene segment. A rearrangement counted as productive if the CDR3 had no stop codons and remained in frame with V and J, and every other rearrangement counted as non-productive. CDR3 was defined according to IMGT convention as the region running from the second conserved V-encoded cysteine to the conserved J-encoded phenylalanine. Sequences without an unambiguous match to a single V gene segment were excluded from the earlier analysis of about 600 of the donors. An earlier analysis of just under 600 of the donors called V segments functional above 56.7% productive rearrangements and segregating when the between-donor standard deviation exceeded 5%. To diagnose cytomegalovirus status from the catalog of TCR beta chain sequences, a statistical classification framework was built. In a later analysis, TCR nucleotide sequences were compared against IMGT/GENE-DB human TR gene sequences so that V and J genes could be assigned. A later analysis assigned CDR3 sequences and most-parsimonious VDJ recombination scenarios with the TCRdist pipeline. In a later analysis, each TCR beta chain was defined by its CDR3 amino acid sequence together with its V-gene family, and reads without a unique V-gene family were excluded. As a way to deal with suspected cross-contamination and a sequencing artifact, a later analysis dropped 450 to 600 nucleotide sequences that were highly shared and had low generation probability. In a later analysis, a clonal expansion index for each public chain was calculated from normalized within-repertoire ranks of inferred template counts. A later analysis computed generation probabilities with a VDJ recombination model fitted to out-of-frame rearrangements, and checked the results against IGoR. A later analysis scored TCR-TCR, TCR-HLA and TCR-CMV co-occurrence with hypergeometric tests, applying a repertoire-size bias correction to TCR pairs. In a later analysis, false discovery rates were estimated by permuting HLA or CMV assignments 20 times. In a later analysis, co-occurring TCRs were grouped using DBSCAN, and TCRdist sequence similarity was added for clustering within HLA-allele-positive subsets. Repertoires with fewer than 30,000 or more than 120,000 public chains, plus five repertoires with anomalous nucleotide sharing, were excluded from co-occurrence clustering. In its TCRdb copy, this immuneACCESS table keeps in-frame sequences only and misses some clones. Where compared with another copy, unresolved V genes explain less than half of these, and the others have no known cause. The DNA was the basis for D and trimming; V, J and clone size are from that table. This sample has around 100,000 clones in its table, and 55% to 80% of those were observed once. In total, the top ten clones hold 2% to 2.5% of the sample.

For this chain, trimming is 4 bases at the V end and 1 base at the J end, and the number of junction bases without a gene match is 2. According to the germline V gene, CDR1 reads SGHRS and CDR2 reads YFSETQ. Measured from the cysteine to the phenylalanine, the CDR3 is 15 residues long. Here the CDR3 DNA is all that survives: 45 bases in frame from base 1. The research as a whole found: Over 15 rarely observed V segments, including chromosome 9 orphons, were excluded from the earlier analysis of about 500 of the donors because counts were too low. It was suggested by the authors that the approach could potentially be generalized to other disease states and immunological phenotypes. A further reported finding was that TCR beta sequences accurately predicted the HLA-A and HLA-B alleles for most subjects in the first cohort. The only immune exposure information available for the cohort was CMV serostatus. In a later analysis, most CMV-associated TCR beta chains were found to appear HLA-restricted, with HLA associations seemingly driven largely by CMV exposure. Compared with equally common non-associated chains, HLA-associated TCR beta chains in a later analysis were more clonally expanded and had lower generation probabilities. In a later genetic analysis, fewer N-insertions in productive TCRs were reported among donors in an Asian-associated ancestry cluster than the roughly 700-donor mean. The sequencing pipeline was judged likely to have produced a cluster of highly shared sequence variants as a technical artifact. HLA typing was unavailable for some donors at each locus, so association tests used only the typed subset. The study listed 150 to 200 TCR beta chains as associated with cytomegalovirus. According to a later analysis, parvovirus B19, influenza, CMV and Epstein-Barr virus appeared linked to several top co-occurrence clusters. The classifier was reported to diagnose cytomegalovirus status with high specificity and sensitivity in both the original and validation cohorts. The presence/absence analyses assumed that sequencing depth was roughly uniform across donors, and that assumption may not be true. A few of the identified cytomegalovirus-associated TCR beta chains were confirmed in vitro to be specific for cytomegalovirus antigens. In an earlier analysis of roughly 500 of the donors, most TCR beta V segments appeared in productive rearrangements about 90% or about 30% of the time, broadly matching IMGT annotations. A later analysis found that TCR association rates varied across HLA loci, with DRB1 alleles showing the most associated TCRs and HLA-C alleles the fewest. When HLA alleles, especially DR and DQ, strongly co-occurred, TCR associations were difficult to assign to individual alleles. Linkage disequilibrium might explain the correlated functional status among segregating V segments, but an unknown experimental factor could not be ruled out. An association between a missense DCLRE1C variant and V-gene and J-gene trimming of TCR beta chains was found in a later genetic analysis and replicated in an independent cohort. The cohort was sequenced for TCR beta chains only, and without alpha or paired-chain data the features that could be detected were limited. The 87-base-pair reads could not distinguish some IMGT-functional V segments, including TRBV6-2 and TRBV6-3, so those segments were excluded. In a later analysis, 16,951 TCR beta sequences were associated with specific HLA alleles at a false discovery rate of 0.05. Across donors, most TCR sequences were observed very rarely, whereas some public TCRs were present in many individuals.

The cohort consisted of approximately 690 healthy bone marrow donors. All cohort members were sampled while nominally healthy, although unrecorded immune exposures were likely present. The donor tested CMV seronegative and was one of the 352 seronegative cohort members. Every donor gave a peripheral blood sample, and the peripheral blood mononuclear cells from that sample were used for TCR beta sequencing. The Qiagen DNeasy Blood Extraction Kit was used to extract genomic DNA from the blood cell samples. The V and J genes are TRBV5-1 and TRBJ2-1, with 10 junctional bases fitting TRBD2. The sample was PBMCs. This receptor was taken from a woman aged 25 to 39 in good health and CMV-seronegative. The CDR3 region: CASSPTSGSYNEQFF. Here is the DNA: TGCGCCAGCAGCCCGACTAGCGGGTCCTACAATGAGCAGTTCTTC. The reference TRBV5-1 and TRBJ2-1 proteins fill in what lies around the CDR3, so the full variable domain reads KAGVTQTPRYLIKTRGQQVTLSCSPISGHRSVSWYQQTPGQGLQFLFEYFSETQRNKGNFPGRFSGRQFSNSRSEMNVSTLELGDSALYLCASSPTSGSYNEQFFGPGTRLTVL.